Each of the 5 T cell receptor beta chains below was sequenced from the same sample in a study of identical twins. Each CDR3 protein is one row after TCRdb ran MiXCR on the 5' RACE reads. Of 250,000 or so distinct CDR3 sequences in the sample, about 8% are singletons; the top ten hold roughly 3%. These sequences were also reported in another study, on yellow fever vaccine responses in identical twins.

The sample consisted of CD8+ T cells sorted from blood. These receptors were collected from a woman younger than 35 in good health.

This sequence joins TRBV6-5 and TRBJ2-2; D is uncertain. Germline V CDR1 and CDR2: MNHEY, SVGAGI. V shed 0 bases and J shed 3 bases, with 8 bases lying between them. The length of the CDR3 is 15 residues. Here the CDR3 DNA reads TGTGCCAGCAGTTACTCAAAGGTAGACACCGGGGAGCTGTTTTTT. Its protein product is CASSYSKVDTGELFF.

The V and J genes are TRBV3-1 and TRBJ2-7; D is uncertain. Germline values: CDR1 LGHDT, CDR2 YNNKEL (reference sequence). The V end lost 4 bases, the J end lost 0 bases, and 7 bases lay between the germline ends. The length of the CDR3 is 13 residues. The CDR3 DNA sequence: TGTGCCAGCAGCCTCCATTACTCCTACGAGCAGTACTTC. Translating it yields CASSLHYSYEQYF.

This chain links TRBV2 with TRBJ2-1, with 10 bases aligning to TRBD2. This CDR3 spans 17 amino acids. Germline trimming cut 4 bases from V and 3 bases from J; bases unmatched to any gene: 9. The germline V gene encodes CDR1 SNHLY and CDR2 FYNNEI. DNA of the CDR3: TGTGCCAGCAGTGGGGCGGCAACTAGCGGGAACTACAATGAGCAGTTCTTC. Its translation: CASSGAATSGNYNEQFF.

This clonotype was found many times. The chain is built from TRBV25-1 and TRBJ1-1; D remains ambiguous. There are 13 residues in the CDR3. The germline CDR1 and CDR2 sequences are MGHDK and SYGVNS. The V end was cut by 5 bases, the J end by 1 base, with 8 bases between. Here the CDR3 DNA reads TGTGCCAGCAGTCCGGCGGGGAACACTGAAGCTTTCTTT. Its protein is CASSPAGNTEAFF.

At least ten counts were recorded for this clonotype. The chain is built from TRBV20-1 and TRBJ2-1; 8 bases are a match to TRBD2. The CDR3 spans 14 residues. Germline lookup yields CDR1 DFQATT and CDR2 SNEGSKA (reference sequence). J was trimmed by 3 bases and V by 6 bases; bases with no gene match: 7. The CDR3 spells CSALTSEDYNEQFF. The CDR3 coding sequence is TGCAGTGCCCTGACTAGCGAAGACTACAATGAGCAGTTCTTC.